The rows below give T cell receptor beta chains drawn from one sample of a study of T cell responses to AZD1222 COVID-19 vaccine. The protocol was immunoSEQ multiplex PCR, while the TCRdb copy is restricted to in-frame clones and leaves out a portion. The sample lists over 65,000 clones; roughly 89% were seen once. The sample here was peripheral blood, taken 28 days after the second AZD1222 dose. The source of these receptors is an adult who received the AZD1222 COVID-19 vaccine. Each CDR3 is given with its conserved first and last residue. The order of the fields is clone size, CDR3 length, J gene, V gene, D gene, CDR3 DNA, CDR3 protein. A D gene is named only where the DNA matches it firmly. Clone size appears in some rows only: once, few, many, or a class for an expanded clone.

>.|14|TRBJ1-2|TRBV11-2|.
TGTGCCAGCAGCCAGGGACCCGAAGGTAATGGCTACACCTTC
CASSQGPEGNGYTF
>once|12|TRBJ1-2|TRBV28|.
TGTGCCAGCACTCGGGAGGACTATGGCTACACCTTC
CASTREDYGYTF
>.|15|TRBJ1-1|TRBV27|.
TGTGCCAGCAGTTTACTCGGGCAGAGGAACACTGAAGCTTTCTTT
CASSLLGQRNTEAFF
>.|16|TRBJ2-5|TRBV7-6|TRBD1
TGTGCCAGCAGCTTAGTCCGAGGGGGCGGAGCAGAGACCCAGTACTTC
CASSLVRGGGAETQYF
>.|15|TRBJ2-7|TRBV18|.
TGTGCCAGCTCACCACCGGCAGAGAATAGCTACGAGCAGTACTTC
CASSPPAENSYEQYF
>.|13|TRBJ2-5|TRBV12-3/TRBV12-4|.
.
CASSLEREETQYF
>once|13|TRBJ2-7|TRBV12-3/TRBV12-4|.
TGTGCCAGCAGTTTGGGGATAGCCTACGAGCAGTACTTC
CASSLGIAYEQYF
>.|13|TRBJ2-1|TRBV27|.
TGTGCCAGCAGTTTAGGGAGCAGCAATGAGCAGTTCTTC
CASSLGSSNEQFF
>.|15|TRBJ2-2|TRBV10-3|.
TGTGCCATCAGTGGCCGGGACGAGACGGCCGGGGAGCTGTTTTTT
CAISGRDETAGELFF
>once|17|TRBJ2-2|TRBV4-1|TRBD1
TGCGCCAGCAGCCAATCCGGGACAGGCTATTACGTCGGGGAGCTGTTTTTT
CASSQSGTGYYVGELFF
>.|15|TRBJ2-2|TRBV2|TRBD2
TGTGCCAGCGGGACTAGCGGGGGATCTCCCGGGGAGCTGTTTTTT
CASGTSGGSPGELFF
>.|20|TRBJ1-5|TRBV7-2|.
TGTGCCAGCAGCTTAGCGCGAGGGGCCGAAGTCTTATACGGTAATCAGCCCCAGCATTTT
CASSLARGAEVLYGNQPQHF
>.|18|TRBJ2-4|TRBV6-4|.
TGTGCCAGCAGTGAGTCTAAACTACAGGAACGTCCCAAAAACATTCAGTACTTC
CASSESKLQERPKNIQYF
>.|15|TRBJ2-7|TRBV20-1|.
TGCAGTGCTAGTAATTCTCAGGGCCTATTATACGAGCAGTACTTC
CSASNSQGLLYEQYF
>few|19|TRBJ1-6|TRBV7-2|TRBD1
TGTGCCAGCAGCTTATCCGTAGGGGGGACAGGGGGCTATAATTCACCCCTCCACTTT
CASSLSVGGTGGYNSPLHF
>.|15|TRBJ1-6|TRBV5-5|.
TGTGCCAGCAGCTTGAATAGGTACTTGAATTCACCCCTCCACTTT
CASSLNRYLNSPLHF
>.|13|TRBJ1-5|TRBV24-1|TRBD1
TGTGCCACCAGTCCAGGGGGCCTTCAGCCCCAGCATTTT
CATSPGGLQPQHF
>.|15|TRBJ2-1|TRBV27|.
TGTGCCAGCAACTTAGGGGTAGGCACGCCCAATGAGCAGTTCTTC
CASNLGVGTPNEQFF
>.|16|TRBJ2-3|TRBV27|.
TGTGCCAGCAGTTTCGGGGTAGCCCTTCCCACAGATACGCAGTATTTT
CASSFGVALPTDTQYF
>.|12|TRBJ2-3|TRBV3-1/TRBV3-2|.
TGTGCCAGCAGTTGGGTCGGAGATACGCAGTATTTT
CASSWVGDTQYF
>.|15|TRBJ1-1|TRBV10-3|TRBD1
TGTGCCATCAGTAACTCAGGGACAGGGAACACTGAAGCTTTCTTT
CAISNSGTGNTEAFF
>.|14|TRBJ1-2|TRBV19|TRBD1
TGTGCCACCCAATCCCGTGAGGGGGCTAGCGGCTACACCTTC
CATQSREGASGYTF
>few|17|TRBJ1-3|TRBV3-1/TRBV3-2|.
TGTGCCAGCAGCCAAGCACAGACTAGTACCTCTGGAAACACCATATATTTT
CASSQAQTSTSGNTIYF